The entry that follows covers one T cell receptor (beta chain) sequence. The authors' processing: How many nucleated cells were present was estimated from reference gene primer amplification. Repertoires were generated with immunoSEQ multiplex PCR, while TCRdb's copy carries only in-frame clones and drops some. Clone size and V and J calls were adopted from that table, with D and trimming inferred from the DNA. The data contain about 380,000 clones, more than 65% of them singletons. The sample originates from a study of blood T cell repertoires in COVID-19. With 11 bases removed from V and 2 bases from J, the gap between germline ends came to 22 bases. The CDR3 spans 16 residues.

The chain uses TRBV23-1 and TRBJ1-5; perhaps TRBD1 as D (6 bases). TRBV23-1 is reported as an ORF; its role is uncertain. The origin of this receptor is a human donor with acute or convalescent COVID-19. The donor label of this sample is uncertain. Sequencing was done on a sample of peripheral blood. The CDR3 DNA reads TGCGCCGGACTCACCACCCAGGGGAAGGGCAATCAGCCCCAGCATTTT. This translates into CAGLTTQGKGNQPQHF.